This T cell receptor beta chain was sequenced during a study of blood T cells in healthy people across ages. Together with a sample-barcoded 5' primer, a J-beta primer mix was included in a second PCR lasting about 6 to 11 cycles. A 12-random-nucleotide template-switch adaptor tagged each cDNA molecule. Any given sample supplied a minimum of 3 million CDR3-containing paired-end reads. Each CDR3 protein gets one entry after TCRdb re-called the 5' RACE reads with MiXCR. This sample has hundreds of thousands of distinct CDR3 sequences, with about 28% found just once. Collection of approximately 9.3 milliliters of peripheral blood was performed for each donor. In germline, CDR1 is MRHNA, CDR2 SNTAGT. The CDR3 spans 14 residues.

Sequenced material: blood. This chain links TRBV6-4 with TRBJ2-4; D is ambiguous. The J call may be incorrect, as the DNA end agrees better with TRBJ2-5. The origin of this receptor is a woman of 80 years or more in good health. Here the CDR3 reads CAMRRKSYSTTQYF. In nucleotides, the CDR3 is TGTGCCATGAGGCGCAAGTCCTACTCTACGACCCAGTACTTC.